These T cell receptor beta chains were read from a single sample in a study of blood T cells in healthy people across ages. Each CDR3 protein gets one entry after TCRdb re-called the 5' RACE reads with MiXCR. This table holds 800,000 to 1,300,000 distinct CDR3 sequences, less than 25% found once. These data also featured in a second study, about T cells of mothers and their children.

The sample taken for sequencing was blood. The receptors were gathered from a girl aged 2 to 10 in good health. Both conserved end residues are part of each CDR3. Each record gives: V gene, clone size, J gene, D gene, CDR3 DNA, CDR3 protein. The D gene is left open where the match is weak. Size is stated for part of the rows, as once, few or many counts, or as a class when the clone is expanded.

TRBV20-1	many	TRBJ1-5	-	TGCAGTCCGGGGGAGTCCAATCAGCCCCAGCATTTT	CSPGESNQPQHF
TRBV6-1	few	TRBJ2-3	TRBD2	TGTGCCAGCAGCCGCCCCCCTAGCGGCGCCTTGGATACGCAGTATTTT	CASSRPPSGALDTQYF
TRBV20-1	-	TRBJ1-1	-	TGCAGTGCTAGAAACCCGAACACTGAAGCTTTCTTT	CSARNPNTEAFF
TRBV5-1	-	TRBJ1-1	-	TGCGCCAGCAGCTTCCGTGAGGACGAATTGAACACTGAAGCTTTCTTT	CASSFREDELNTEAFF
TRBV21-1	-	TRBJ2-7	-	TGTGCCAGCAGGACCCGCGAGCAGTACTTC	CASRTREQYF
TRBV2	-	TRBJ2-7	TRBD1	TGTGCCTCCAGAATAACAGGGGCTCCTTACGAGCAGTACTTC	CASRITGAPYEQYF
TRBV10-1	-	TRBJ2-2	-	TGCGCCGGCAGCGTGGACACGAACACCGGGGAGCTGTTTTTT	CAGSVDTNTGELFF
TRBV20-1	-	TRBJ2-7	-	TGCAGTGCCCGGGACACCGCGTTAACCTACGAGCAGTACTTC	CSARDTALTYEQYF
TRBV7-9	-	TRBJ2-7	-	TGTGCCAGCAGCTTCCGGGACACCTCCTACGAGCAGTACTTC	CASSFRDTSYEQYF
TRBV3-1	-	TRBJ2-1	TRBD2	TGTGCCAGCAGCCCACCCGGGACTAGTAATGAGCAGTTCTTC	CASSPPGTSNEQFF
TRBV20-1	-	TRBJ2-3	-	TGCAGTGCTAGAGGTTTGACCGGGAGAAAGGTGACAGATACGCAGTATTTT	CSARGLTGRKVTDTQYF
TRBV20-1	-	TRBJ1-1	-	TGCAGTGCCTGGGTCTCGAACACTGAAGCTTTCTTT	CSAWVSNTEAFF
TRBV12-3/TRBV12-4	-	TRBJ2-1	-	TGTGCCAGCAGTTCCTTGGGGCCTGGGGGTGAGCAGTTCTTC	CASSSLGPGGEQFF
TRBV29-1	-	TRBJ1-2	TRBD1	TGCAGCACGGACAGGGCTGACTATGGCTACACCTTC	CSTDRADYGYTF
TRBV5-6	-	TRBJ2-7	-	TGTGCCAGCAGCTTCGAACCGGGCGAGCAGTACTTC	CASSFEPGEQYF
TRBV6-5	-	TRBJ2-4	TRBD2	TGTGCCAGCAGGCAGCGGGGGGAGAACATTCAGTACTTC	CASRQRGENIQYF
TRBV25-1	-	TRBJ2-7	-	TGTGCCAGCAGTGATAGGAGGTACGAGCAGTACTTC	CASSDRRYEQYF
TRBV5-4	-	TRBJ1-4	TRBD1	TGTGCCAGCAGCTTGCCTTTCTGTTTGACAGGGGGCGGCGAAAAACTGTTTTTT	CASSLPFCLTGGGEKLFF
TRBV2	few	TRBJ2-7	TRBD1	TGTGCCAGCAAAGACGCAGGGGGAAGAAGCTCCTACGAGCAGTACTTC	CASKDAGGRSSYEQYF
TRBV28	-	TRBJ2-3	TRBD1	TGTGCCAGCAGTTTTCCCGGACAGGGGACAGATATGCAGTATTTT	CASSFPGQGTDMQYF
TRBV6-1	-	TRBJ1-4	-	TGTGCCAGCATCCTCCTACCTCTCACGGCGGCAACTAATGAAAAACTGTTTTTT	CASILLPLTAATNEKLFF
TRBV2	-	TRBJ2-7	-	TGTGCCAGCAGTGAATCGGATCCTTATACATACGAGCAGTACTTC	CASSESDPYTYEQYF
TRBV5-1	-	TRBJ1-6	-	TGCGCCAGCAGCGCTGAAGGGAGGGACTCACCCCTCCACTTT	CASSAEGRDSPLHF
TRBV6-2/TRBV6-3	-	TRBJ2-2	TRBD1	TGTGCCAGCAGAGATAAGGGACAGGGTAACACCGGGGAGCTGTTTTTT	CASRDKGQGNTGELFF
TRBV27	-	TRBJ2-6	-	TGTGCCAGCAGTATGAACAGGGCCGGGGCCAACGTCCTGACTTTC	CASSMNRAGANVLTF
TRBV7-2	few	TRBJ2-4	-	TGTGCCAGCAGCTTAAAAACGGTAGCCAAAAACATTCAGTACTTC	CASSLKTVAKNIQYF
TRBV11-2	-	TRBJ2-2	-	TGTGCCAGCAGGGAGTTGACGGCCGCGAACACCGGGGAGCTGTTTTTT	CASRELTAANTGELFF
TRBV4-2	-	TRBJ1-2	TRBD1	TGTGCCAGCAGCCCCTCGACAGGGACGTCGGGAGGCTACACCTTC	CASSPSTGTSGGYTF
TRBV5-1	many	TRBJ2-1	TRBD2	TGCGCCAGCAGCTCTCTACTAGCGGGTAGCTACAATGAGCAGTTCTTC	CASSSLLAGSYNEQFF
TRBV7-8	-	TRBJ2-1	-	TGTGCCAGCAGCGCGAGACGCGTTTCAAGTAGCAATGAGCAGTTCTTC	CASSARRVSSSNEQFF
TRBV27	few	TRBJ2-2	-	TGTGCCAGCAGTTTATCGGTGGGAGGCGGGGAGCTGTTTTTT	CASSLSVGGGELFF
TRBV15	-	TRBJ1-3	-	TGTGCCACCAGCGGAAGAGCCGAAAACACCATATATTTT	CATSGRAENTIYF
TRBV12-3/TRBV12-4	-	TRBJ2-7	TRBD1	TGTGCCAGCAGTTGGGAGGGACAGGGGGCCTACGAGCAGTACTTC	CASSWEGQGAYEQYF
TRBV7-9	-	TRBJ1-4	-	TGTGCCAGCAGCTTACACGACGGCTCAACTAATGAAAAACTGTTTTTT	CASSLHDGSTNEKLFF
TRBV6-6	-	TRBJ2-7	TRBD1	TGTGCCAGCAGTTACTCCCCGGGACAGCGCTCCTACGAGCAGTACTTC	CASSYSPGQRSYEQYF
TRBV4-2	-	TRBJ1-2	-	TGTGCCAGCAGCCAAGATTGGCAGAGTACCTATGGCTACACCTTC	CASSQDWQSTYGYTF
TRBV4-1	-	TRBJ2-5	-	TGCGCCAGCAGCCTTCCGGGGGAATCAGAGACCCAGTACTTC	CASSLPGESETQYF
TRBV27	-	TRBJ1-5	-	TGTGCCAGCAGTTTAACAGGGAATGGGCAGCCCCAGCATTTT	CASSLTGNGQPQHF
TRBV3-1	-	TRBJ1-2	TRBD1	TGTGCCAGCAGCCTCCGGGGACAGGGGATGTCTGATGGCTACACCTTC	CASSLRGQGMSDGYTF
TRBV11-3	few	TRBJ2-3	TRBD2	TGTGCCAGCAGTTCTCGGACTAGCGGGGGACAAGATACGCAGTATTTT	CASSSRTSGGQDTQYF
TRBV29-1	many	TRBJ1-1	-	TGCAGCGTTGAAGAAGGGGTGAACACTGAAGCTTTCTTT	CSVEEGVNTEAFF
TRBV9	-	TRBJ2-1	TRBD2	TGTGCCAGCCACCCGACTAGCGGGAACTCCTACAATGAGCAGTTCTTC	CASHPTSGNSYNEQFF
TRBV4-3	once	TRBJ2-1	TRBD1	TGCGCCAGCAGCCAAGAAACTTATTGGGCCGGGACAGGGATGAATGAGCAGTTCTTC	CASSQETYWAGTGMNEQFF
TRBV5-5	-	TRBJ2-4	TRBD2	TGTGCCAGCAGCTCACTAGCGGGATCTAAAAACATTCAGTACTTC	CASSSLAGSKNIQYF
TRBV6-1	-	TRBJ2-5	TRBD1	TGTGCCAGCAGGGTACAGGGGAAGGGGGAGACCCAGTACTTC	CASRVQGKGETQYF
TRBV2	few	TRBJ1-1	-	TGTGCCAGCAGTGAAGACCTGCAAGAAAGGAGACTGACTGAAGCTTTCTTT	CASSEDLQERRLTEAFF
TRBV29-1	few	TRBJ2-2	-	TGCAGCGTTAGAGGCCAGCTCAACACCGGGGAGCTGTTTTTT	CSVRGQLNTGELFF
TRBV7-2	-	TRBJ2-3	TRBD1	TGTGCCAGCAGCTTAGTAAGGGGACAGGGTCAGATAGATACGCAGTATTTT	CASSLVRGQGQIDTQYF
TRBV15	-	TRBJ1-5	-	TGTGCCACCAGCACGGGAGGGGAGAGCAATCAGCCCCAGCATTTT	CATSTGGESNQPQHF
TRBV29-1	-	TRBJ2-5	-	TGCAGCGCCCGACAAAGGGAGACCCAGTACTTC	CSARQRETQYF
TRBV7-8	few	TRBJ2-5	-	TGTGCCAGCAGACGCGCGGCAGGGTTAGAGACCCAGTACTTC	CASRRAAGLETQYF